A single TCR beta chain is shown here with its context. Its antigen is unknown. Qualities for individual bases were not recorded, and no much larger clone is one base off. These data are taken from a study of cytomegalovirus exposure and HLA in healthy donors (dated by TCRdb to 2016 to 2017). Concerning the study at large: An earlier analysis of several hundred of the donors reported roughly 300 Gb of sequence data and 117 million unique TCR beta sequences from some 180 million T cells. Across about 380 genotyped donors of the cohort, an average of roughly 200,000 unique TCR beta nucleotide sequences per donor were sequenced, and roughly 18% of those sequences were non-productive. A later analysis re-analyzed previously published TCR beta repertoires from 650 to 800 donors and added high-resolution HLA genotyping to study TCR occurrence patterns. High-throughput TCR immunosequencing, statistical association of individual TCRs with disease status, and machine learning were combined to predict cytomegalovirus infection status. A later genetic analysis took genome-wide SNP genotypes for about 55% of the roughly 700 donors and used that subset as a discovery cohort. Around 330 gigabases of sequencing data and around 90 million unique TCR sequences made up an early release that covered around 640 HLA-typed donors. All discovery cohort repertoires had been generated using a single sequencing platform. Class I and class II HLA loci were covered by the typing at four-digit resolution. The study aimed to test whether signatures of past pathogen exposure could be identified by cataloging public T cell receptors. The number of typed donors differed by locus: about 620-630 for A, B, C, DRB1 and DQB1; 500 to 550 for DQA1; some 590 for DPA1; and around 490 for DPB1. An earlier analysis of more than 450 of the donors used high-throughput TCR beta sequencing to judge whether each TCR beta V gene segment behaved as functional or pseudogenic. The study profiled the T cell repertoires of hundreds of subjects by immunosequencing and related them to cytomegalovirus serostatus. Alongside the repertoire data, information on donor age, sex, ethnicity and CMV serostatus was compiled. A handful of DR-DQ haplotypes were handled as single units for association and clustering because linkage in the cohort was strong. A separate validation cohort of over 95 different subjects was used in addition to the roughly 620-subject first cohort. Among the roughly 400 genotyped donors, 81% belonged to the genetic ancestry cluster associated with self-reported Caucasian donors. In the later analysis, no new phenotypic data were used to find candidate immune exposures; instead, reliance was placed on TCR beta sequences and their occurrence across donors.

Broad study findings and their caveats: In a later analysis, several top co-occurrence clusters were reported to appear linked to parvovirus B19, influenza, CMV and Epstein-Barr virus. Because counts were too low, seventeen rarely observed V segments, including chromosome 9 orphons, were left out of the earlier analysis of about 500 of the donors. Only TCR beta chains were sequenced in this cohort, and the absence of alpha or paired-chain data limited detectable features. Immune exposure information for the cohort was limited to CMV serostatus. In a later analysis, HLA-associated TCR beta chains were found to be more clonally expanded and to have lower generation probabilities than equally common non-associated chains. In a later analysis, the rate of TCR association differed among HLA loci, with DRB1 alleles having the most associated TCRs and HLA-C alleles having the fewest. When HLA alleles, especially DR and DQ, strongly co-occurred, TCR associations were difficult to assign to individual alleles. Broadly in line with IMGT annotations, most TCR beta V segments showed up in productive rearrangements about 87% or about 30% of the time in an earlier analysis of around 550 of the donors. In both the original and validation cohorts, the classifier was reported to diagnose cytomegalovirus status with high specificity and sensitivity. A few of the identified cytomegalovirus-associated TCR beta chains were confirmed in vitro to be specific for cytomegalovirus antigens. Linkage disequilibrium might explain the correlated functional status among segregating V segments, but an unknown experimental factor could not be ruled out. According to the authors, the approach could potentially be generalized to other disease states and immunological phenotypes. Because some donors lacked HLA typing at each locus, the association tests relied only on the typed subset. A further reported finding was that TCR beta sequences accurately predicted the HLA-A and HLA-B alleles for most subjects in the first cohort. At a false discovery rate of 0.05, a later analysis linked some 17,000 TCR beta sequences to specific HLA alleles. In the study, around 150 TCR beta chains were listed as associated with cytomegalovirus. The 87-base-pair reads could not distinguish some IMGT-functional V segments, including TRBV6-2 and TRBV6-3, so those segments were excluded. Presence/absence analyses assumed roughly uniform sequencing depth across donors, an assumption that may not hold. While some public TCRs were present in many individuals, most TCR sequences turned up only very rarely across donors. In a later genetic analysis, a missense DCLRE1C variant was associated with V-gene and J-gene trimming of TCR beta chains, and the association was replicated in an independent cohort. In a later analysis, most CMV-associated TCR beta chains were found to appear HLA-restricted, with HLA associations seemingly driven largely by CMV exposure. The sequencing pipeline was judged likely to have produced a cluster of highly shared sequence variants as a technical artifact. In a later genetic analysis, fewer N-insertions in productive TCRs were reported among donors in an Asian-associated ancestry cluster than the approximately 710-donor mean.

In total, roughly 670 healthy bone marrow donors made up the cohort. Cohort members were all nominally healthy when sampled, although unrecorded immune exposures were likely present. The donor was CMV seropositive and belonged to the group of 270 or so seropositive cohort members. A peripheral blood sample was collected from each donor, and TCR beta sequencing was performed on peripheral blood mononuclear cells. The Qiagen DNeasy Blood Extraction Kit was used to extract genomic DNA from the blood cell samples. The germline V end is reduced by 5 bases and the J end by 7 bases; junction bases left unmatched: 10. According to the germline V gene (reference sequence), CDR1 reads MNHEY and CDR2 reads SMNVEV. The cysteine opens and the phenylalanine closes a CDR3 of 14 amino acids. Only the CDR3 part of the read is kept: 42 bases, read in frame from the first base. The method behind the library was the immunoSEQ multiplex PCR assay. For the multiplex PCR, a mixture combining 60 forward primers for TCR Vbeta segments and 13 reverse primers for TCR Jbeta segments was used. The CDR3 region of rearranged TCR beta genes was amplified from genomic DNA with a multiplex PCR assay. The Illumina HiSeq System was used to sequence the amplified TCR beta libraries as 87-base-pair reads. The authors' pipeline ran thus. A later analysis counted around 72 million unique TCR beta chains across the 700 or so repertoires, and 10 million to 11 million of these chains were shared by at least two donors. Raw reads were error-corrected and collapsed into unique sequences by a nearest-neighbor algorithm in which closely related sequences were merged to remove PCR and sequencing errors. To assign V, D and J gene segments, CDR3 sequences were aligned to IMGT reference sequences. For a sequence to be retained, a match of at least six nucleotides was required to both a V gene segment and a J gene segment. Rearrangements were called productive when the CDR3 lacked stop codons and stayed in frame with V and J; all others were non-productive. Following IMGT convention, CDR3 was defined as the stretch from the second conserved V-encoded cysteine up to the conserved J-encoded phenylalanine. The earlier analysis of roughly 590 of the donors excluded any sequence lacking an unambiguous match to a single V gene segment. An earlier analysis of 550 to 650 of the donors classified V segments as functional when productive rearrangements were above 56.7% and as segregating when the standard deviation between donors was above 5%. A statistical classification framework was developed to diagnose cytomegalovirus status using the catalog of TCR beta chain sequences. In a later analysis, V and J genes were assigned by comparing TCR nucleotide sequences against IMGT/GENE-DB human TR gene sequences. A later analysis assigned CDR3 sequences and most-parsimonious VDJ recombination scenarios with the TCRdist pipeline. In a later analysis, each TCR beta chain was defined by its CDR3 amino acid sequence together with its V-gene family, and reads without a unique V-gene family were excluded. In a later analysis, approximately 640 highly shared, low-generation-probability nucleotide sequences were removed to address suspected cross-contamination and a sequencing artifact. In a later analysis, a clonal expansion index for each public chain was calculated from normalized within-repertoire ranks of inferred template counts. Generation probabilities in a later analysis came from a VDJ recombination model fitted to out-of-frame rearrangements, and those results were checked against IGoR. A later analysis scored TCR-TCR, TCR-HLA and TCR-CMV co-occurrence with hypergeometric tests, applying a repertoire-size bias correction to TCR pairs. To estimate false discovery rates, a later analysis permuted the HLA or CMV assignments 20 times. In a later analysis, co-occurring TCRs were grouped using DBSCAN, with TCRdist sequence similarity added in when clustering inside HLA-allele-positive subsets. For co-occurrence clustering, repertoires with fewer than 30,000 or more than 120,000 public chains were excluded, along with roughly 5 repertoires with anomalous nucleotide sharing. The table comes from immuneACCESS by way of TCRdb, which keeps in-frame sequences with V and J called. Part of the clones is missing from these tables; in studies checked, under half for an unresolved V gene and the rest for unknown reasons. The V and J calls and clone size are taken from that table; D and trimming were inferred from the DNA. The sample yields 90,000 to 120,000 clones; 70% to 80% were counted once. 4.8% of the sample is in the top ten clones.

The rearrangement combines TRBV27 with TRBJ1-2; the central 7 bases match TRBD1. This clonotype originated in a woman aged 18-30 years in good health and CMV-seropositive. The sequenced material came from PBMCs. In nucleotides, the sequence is TGTGCCAGCAGTCCAAACACAGGGGCTGTTGGCTACACCTTC. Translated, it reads CASSPNTGAVGYTF.